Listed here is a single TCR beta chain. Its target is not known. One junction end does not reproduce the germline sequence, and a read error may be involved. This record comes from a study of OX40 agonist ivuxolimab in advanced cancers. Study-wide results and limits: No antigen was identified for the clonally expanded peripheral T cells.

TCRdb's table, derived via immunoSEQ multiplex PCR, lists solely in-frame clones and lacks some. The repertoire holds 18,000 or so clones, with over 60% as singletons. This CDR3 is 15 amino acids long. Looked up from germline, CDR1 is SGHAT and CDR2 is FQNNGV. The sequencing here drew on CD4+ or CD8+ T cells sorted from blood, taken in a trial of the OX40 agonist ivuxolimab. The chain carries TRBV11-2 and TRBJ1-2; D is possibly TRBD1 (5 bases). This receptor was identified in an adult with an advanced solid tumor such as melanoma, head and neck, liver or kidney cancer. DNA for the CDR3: TGCGCCAGCAGCCTCCTCCTGGGGGATAACTATGGCTACACCTTC. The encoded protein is CASSLLLGDNYGYTF.